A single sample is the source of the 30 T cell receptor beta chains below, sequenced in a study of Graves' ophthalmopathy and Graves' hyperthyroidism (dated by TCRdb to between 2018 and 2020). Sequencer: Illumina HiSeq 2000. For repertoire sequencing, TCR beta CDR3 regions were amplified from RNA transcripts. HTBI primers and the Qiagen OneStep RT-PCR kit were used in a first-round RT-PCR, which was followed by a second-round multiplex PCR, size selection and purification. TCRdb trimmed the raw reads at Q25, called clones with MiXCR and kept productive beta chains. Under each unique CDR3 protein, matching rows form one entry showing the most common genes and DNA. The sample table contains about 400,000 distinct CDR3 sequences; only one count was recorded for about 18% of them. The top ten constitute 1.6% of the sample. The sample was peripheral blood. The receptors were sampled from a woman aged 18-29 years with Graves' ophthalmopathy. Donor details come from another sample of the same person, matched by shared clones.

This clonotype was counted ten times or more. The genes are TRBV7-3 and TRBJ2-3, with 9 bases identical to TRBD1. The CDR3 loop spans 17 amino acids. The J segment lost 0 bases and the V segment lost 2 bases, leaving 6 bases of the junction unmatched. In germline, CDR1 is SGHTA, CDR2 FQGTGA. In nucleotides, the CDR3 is TGTGCCAGCAGCTTACGGGGGACAGGGTCTAGCACAGATACGCAGTATTTT. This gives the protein CASSLRGTGSSTDTQYF.

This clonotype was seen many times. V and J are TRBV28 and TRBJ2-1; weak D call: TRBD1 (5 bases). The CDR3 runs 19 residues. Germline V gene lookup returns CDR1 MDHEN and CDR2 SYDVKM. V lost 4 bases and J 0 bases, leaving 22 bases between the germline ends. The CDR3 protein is CASSWLYPRGLSSYNEQFF. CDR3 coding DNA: TGTGCCAGCAGTTGGCTCTATCCAAGGGGCCTTAGCTCCTACAATGAGCAGTTCTTC.

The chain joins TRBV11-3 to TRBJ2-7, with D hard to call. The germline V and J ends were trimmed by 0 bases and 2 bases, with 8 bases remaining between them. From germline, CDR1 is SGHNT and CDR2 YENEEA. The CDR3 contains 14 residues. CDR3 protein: CASSLDFGAYEQYF. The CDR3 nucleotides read TGTGCCAGCAGCTTAGATTTCGGAGCCTACGAGCAGTACTTC.

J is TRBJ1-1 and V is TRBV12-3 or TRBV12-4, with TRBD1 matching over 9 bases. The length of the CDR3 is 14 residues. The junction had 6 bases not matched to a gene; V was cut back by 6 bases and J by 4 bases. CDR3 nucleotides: TGTGCCAGCAGCTTTGGGACAGGGACCACTGAAGCTTTCTTT. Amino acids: CASSFGTGTTEAFF.

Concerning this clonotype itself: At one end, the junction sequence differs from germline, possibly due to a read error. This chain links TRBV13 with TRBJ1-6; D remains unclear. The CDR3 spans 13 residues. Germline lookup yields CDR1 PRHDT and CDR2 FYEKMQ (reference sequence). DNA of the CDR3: TGTGCCAGCGGCTTAAGAAGTAATTCACCCCTCCACTTT. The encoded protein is CASGLRSNSPLHF.

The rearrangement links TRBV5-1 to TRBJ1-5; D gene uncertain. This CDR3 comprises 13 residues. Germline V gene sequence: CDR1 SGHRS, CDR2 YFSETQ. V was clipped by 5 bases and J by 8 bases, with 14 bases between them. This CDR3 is CASSTTGDEPQHF. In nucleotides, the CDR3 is TGCGCCAGCAGTACGACCGGCGATGAGCCCCAGCATTTT.

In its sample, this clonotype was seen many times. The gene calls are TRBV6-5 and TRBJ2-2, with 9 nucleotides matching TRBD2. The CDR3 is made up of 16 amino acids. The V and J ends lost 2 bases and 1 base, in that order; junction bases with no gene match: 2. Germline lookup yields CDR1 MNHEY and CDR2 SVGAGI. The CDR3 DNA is TGTGCCAGCAGTTACCTAGCGGGGTTGAACACCGGGGAGCTGTTTTTT. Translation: CASSYLAGLNTGELFF.

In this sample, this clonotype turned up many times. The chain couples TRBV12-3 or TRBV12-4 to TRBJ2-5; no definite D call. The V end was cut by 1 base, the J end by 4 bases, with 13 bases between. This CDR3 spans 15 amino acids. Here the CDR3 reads CASSLGRGPRETQYF. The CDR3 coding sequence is TGTGCCAGCAGTTTAGGCAGAGGACCCCGAGAGACCCAGTACTTC.

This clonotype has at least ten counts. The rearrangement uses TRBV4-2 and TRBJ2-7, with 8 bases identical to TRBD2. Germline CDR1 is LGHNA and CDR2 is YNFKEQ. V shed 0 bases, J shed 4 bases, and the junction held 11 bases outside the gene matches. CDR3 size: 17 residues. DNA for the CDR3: TGTGCCAGCAGCCAAGATGACCCGGCTAGCGGGCGGTACGAGCAGTACTTC. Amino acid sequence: CASSQDDPASGRYEQYF.

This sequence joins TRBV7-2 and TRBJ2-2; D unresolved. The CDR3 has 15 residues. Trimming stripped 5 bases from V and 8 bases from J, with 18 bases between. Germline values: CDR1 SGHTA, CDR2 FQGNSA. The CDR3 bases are TGTGCCAGCAGCCCCTCTGGGAACACCGGGGGGGAGCTGTTTTTT. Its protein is CASSPSGNTGGELFF.

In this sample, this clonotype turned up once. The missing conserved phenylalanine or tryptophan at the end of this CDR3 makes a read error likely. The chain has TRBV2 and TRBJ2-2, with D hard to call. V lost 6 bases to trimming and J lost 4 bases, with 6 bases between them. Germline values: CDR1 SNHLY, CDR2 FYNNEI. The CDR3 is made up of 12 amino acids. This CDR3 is CASRKSTGELFS. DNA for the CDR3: TGTGCCAGCAGGAAGAGCACCGGGGAGCTGTTTTCT.

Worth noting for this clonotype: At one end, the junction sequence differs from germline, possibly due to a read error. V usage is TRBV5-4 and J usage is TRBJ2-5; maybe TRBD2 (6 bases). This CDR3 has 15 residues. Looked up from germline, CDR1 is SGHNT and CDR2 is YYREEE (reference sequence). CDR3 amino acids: CASSSRGDGEEAQYF. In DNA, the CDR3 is TGTGCCAGCAGCTCCCGCGGGGACGGCGAAGAGGCCCAGTACTTC.

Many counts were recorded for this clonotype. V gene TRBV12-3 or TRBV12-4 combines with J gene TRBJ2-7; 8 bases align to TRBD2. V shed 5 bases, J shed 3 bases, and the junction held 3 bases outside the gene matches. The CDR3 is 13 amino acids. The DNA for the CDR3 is TGTGCCAGCAGTCGGGGGGGAGGCTACGAGCAGTACTTC. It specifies CASSRGGGYEQYF.

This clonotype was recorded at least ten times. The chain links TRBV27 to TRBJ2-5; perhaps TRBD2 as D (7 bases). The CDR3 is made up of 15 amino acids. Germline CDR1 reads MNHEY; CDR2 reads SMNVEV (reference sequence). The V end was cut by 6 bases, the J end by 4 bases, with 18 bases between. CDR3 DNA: TGTGCCAGCAGCGTGGGGGGGGGCCGGCTAGAGACCCAGTACTTC. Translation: CASSVGGGRLETQYF.

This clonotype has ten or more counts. The chain's CDR3 is CASSEFGFSGNTIYF. The DNA of the CDR3 is TGTGCCAGCAGTGAATTCGGATTCTCTGGAAACACCATATATTTT. This chain links TRBV25-1 with TRBJ1-3, with unresolved D. CDR1 MGHDK and CDR2 SYGVNS come from the germline V gene. V dropped 1 base and J dropped 0 bases, with 7 bases sitting between them. This CDR3 comprises 15 residues.

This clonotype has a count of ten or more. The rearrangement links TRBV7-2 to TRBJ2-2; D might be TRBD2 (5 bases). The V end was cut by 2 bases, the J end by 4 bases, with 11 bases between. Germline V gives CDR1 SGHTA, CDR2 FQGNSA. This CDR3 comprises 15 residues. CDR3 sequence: CASSLRPAGTGELFF. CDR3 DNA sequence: TGTGCCAGCAGCTTAAGGCCCGCGGGCACCGGGGAGCTGTTTTTT.

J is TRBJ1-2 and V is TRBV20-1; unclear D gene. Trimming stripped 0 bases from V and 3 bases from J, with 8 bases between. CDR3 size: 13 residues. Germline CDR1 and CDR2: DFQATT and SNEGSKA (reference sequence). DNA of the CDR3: TGCAGTGCTAGAGATCGGAGATACTATGGCTACACCTTC. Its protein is CSARDRRYYGYTF.

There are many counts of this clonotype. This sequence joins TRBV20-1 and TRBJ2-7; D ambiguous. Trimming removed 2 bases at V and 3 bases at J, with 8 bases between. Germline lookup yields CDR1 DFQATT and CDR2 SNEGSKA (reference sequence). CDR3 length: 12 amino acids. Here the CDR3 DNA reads TGCAGTGCTAGAAGGCAGGTCTACGAGCAGTACTTC. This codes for CSARRQVYEQYF.

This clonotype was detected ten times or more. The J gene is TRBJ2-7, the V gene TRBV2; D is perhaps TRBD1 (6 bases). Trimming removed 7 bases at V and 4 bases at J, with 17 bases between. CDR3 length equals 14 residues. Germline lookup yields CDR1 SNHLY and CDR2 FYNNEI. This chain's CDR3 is CASNPGQIRYEQYF. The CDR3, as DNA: TGTGCCAGCAACCCAGGACAGATTAGGTACGAGCAGTACTTC.

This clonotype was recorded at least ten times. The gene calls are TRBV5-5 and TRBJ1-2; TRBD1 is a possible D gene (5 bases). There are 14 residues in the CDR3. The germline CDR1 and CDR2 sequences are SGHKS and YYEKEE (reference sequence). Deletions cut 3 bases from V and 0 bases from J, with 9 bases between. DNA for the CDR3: TGTGCCAGCAGCTCCGGGACGGCTAACTATGGCTACACCTTC. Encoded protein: CASSSGTANYGYTF.

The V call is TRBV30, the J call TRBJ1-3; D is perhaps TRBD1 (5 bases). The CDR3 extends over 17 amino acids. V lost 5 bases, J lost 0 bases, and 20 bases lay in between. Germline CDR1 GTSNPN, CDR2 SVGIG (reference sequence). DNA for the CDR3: TGTGCCTGGGGGCCGGGGGGGTCGCTCTTCTCTGGAAACACCATATATTTT. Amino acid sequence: CAWGPGGSLFSGNTIYF.

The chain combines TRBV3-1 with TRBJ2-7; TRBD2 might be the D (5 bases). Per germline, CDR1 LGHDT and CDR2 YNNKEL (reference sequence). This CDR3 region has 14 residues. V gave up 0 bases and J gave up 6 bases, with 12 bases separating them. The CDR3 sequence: CASSQDRRPIEQYF. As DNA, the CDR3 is TGTGCCAGCAGCCAAGATAGGAGGCCTATCGAGCAGTACTTC.

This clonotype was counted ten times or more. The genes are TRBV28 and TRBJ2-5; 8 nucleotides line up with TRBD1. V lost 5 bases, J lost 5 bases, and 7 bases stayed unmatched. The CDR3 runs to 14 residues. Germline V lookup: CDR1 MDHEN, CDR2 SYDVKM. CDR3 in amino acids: CASSPTGGFETQYF. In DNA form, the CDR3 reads TGTGCCAGCAGTCCAACAGGGGGTTTTGAGACCCAGTACTTC. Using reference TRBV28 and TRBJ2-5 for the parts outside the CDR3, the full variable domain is DVKVTQSSRYLVKRTGEKVFLECVQDMDHENMFWYRQDPGLGLRLIYFSYDVKMKEKGDIPEGYSVSREKKERFSLILESASTNQTSMYLCASSPTGGFETQYFGPGTRLLVL.

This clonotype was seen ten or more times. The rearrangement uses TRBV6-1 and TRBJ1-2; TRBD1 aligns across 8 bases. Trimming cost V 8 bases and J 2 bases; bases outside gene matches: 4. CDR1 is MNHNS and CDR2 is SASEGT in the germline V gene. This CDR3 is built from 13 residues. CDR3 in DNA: TGTGCCAGCCAGGCAGGGGGCAACTATGGCTACACCTTC. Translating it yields CASQAGGNYGYTF.

CDR3 DNA sequence: TGTGCCAGCAGTGGCCCCGGAGGCACCTATAATTCACCCCTCCACTTT. As protein: CASSGPGGTYNSPLHF. This chain uses TRBV6-1 with TRBJ1-6; no firm D call. The ends were cut back, 4 bases at V and 2 bases at J, with 12 bases in the middle. Germline CDR1 MNHNS, CDR2 SASEGT. CDR3 length equals 16 residues.

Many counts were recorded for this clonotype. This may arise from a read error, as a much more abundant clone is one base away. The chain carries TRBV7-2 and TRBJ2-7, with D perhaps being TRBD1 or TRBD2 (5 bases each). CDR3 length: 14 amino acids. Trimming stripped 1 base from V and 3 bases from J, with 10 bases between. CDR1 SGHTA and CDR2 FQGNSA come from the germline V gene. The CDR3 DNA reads TGTGCCAGCAGCTTAGGGGGGTACGGCTACGAGCAGTACTTC. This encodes CASSLGGYGYEQYF. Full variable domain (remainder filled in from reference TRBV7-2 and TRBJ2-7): GAGVSQSPSNKVTEKGKDVELRCDPISGHTALYWYRQSLGQGLEFLIYFQGNSAPDKSGLPSDRFSAERTGGSVSTLTIQRTQQEDSAVYLCASSLGGYGYEQYFGPGTRLTVT.

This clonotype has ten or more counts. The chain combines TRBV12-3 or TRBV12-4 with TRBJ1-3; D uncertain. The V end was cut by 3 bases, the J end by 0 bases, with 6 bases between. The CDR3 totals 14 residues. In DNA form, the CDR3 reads TGTGCCAGCAGTTTGCAGGCCTCTGGAAACACCATATATTTT. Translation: CASSLQASGNTIYF.

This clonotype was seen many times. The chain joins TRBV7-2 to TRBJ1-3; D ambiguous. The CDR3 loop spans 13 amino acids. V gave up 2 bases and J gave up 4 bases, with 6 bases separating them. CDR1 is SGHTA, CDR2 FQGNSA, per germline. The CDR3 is CASSLIRGNTIYF. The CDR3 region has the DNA TGTGCCAGCAGCTTAATCCGGGGAAACACCATATATTTT. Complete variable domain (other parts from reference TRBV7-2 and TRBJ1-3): GAGVSQSPSNKVTEKGKDVELRCDPISGHTALYWYRQSLGQGLEFLIYFQGNSAPDKSGLPSDRFSAERTGGSVSTLTIQRTQQEDSAVYLCASSLIRGNTIYFGEGSWLTVV.

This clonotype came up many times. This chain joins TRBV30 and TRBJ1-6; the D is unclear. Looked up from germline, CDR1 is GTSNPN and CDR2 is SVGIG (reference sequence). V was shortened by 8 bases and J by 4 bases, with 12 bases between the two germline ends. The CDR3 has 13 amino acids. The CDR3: CAVKGGYNSPLHF. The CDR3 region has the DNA TGTGCCGTCAAGGGTGGGTATAATTCACCCCTCCACTTT.

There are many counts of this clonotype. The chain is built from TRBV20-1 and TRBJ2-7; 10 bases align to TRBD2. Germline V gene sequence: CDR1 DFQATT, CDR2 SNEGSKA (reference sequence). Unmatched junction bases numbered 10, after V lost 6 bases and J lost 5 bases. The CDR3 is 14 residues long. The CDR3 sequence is CSAEKREGPNEQYF. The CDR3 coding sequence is TGCAGTGCCGAGAAGCGGGAGGGCCCCAACGAGCAGTACTTC.